This TCR beta chain comes out of a study of CD8+ T cells in alopecia areata. The CDR3 covers 14 residues. The germline V gene has CDR1 GTSNPN and CDR2 SVGIG (reference sequence). V dropped 4 bases and J dropped 0 bases, with 13 bases sitting between them. RNA was isolated and reverse transcribed to cDNA, the sequencing template. Produced via immunoSEQ multiplex PCR; TCRdb's table is partial and in-frame only. Of over 150,000 clones listed, around 60% are singletons. Study outcomes and limitations: Resident alphabeta T-cell populations of normal skin are likewise subject to sequencing in scalp samples. For lesional scalp, especially alopecia totalis/universalis, clonality was higher than in normal scalp.

Peripheral blood, together with lesional scalp punch biopsies, was collected from alopecia areata patients. Note on this clone: Its target is not known.

Sequenced material: CD4+ T cells sorted from blood, taken at week 0. This sequence originates from a human donor with alopecia areata. V and J are TRBV30 and TRBJ2-7; D uncertain. The CDR3 spells CAWKWQQSSYEQYF. CDR3 in DNA: TGTGCCTGGAAGTGGCAGCAGAGCTCCTACGAGCAGTACTTC.